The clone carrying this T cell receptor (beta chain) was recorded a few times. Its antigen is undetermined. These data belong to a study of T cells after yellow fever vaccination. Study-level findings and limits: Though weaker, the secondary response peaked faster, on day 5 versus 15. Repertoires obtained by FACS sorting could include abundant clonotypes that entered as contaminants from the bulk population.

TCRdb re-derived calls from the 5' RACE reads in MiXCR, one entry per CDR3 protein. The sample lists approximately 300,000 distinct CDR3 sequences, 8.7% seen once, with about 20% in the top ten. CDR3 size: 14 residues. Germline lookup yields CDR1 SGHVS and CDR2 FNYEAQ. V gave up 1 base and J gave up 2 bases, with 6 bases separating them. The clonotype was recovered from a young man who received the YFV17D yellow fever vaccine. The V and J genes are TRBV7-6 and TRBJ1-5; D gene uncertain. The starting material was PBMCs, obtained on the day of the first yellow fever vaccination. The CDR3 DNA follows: TGTGCCAGCAGCTTAGTTGGCGGCAATCAGCCCCAGCATTTT. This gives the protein CASSLVGGNQPQHF.